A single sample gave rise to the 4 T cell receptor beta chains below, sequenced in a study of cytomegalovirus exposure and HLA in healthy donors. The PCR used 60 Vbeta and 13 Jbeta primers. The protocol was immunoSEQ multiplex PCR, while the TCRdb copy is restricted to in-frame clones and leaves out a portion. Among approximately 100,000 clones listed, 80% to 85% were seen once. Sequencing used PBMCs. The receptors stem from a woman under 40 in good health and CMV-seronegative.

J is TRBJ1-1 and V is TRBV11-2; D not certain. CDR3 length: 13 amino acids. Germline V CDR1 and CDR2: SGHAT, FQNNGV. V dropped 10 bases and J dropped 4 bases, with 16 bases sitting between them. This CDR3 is CATELREVTEAFF. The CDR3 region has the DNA TGTGCCACTGAGTTGAGGGAGGTCACTGAAGCTTTCTTT.

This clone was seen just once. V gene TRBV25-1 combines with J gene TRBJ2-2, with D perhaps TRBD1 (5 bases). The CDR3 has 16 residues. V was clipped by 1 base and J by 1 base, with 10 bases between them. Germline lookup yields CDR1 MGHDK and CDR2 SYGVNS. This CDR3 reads CASSESGAMNTGELFF. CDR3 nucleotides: TGTGCCAGCAGTGAATCTGGGGCAATGAACACCGGGGAGCTGTTTTTT. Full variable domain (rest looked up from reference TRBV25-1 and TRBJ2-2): EADIYQTPRYLVIGTGKKITLECSQTMGHDKMYWYQQDPGMELHLIHYSYGVNSTEKGDLSSESTVSRIRTEHFPLTLESARPSHTSQYLCASSESGAMNTGELFFGEGSRLTVL.

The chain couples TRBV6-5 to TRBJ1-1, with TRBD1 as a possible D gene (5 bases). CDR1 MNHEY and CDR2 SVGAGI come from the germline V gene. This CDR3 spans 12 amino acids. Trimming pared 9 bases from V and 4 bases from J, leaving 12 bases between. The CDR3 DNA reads TGTGCCAGTTCTGGGGGGGTCACTGAAGCTTTCTTT. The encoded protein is CASSGGVTEAFF.

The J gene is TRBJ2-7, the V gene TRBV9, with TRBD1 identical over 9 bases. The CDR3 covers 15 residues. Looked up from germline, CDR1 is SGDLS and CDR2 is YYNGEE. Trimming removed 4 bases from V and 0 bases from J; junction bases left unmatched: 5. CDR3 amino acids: CASSLGQGSSYEQYF. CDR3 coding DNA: TGTGCCAGCAGCCTTGGACAGGGGAGCTCCTACGAGCAGTACTTC.